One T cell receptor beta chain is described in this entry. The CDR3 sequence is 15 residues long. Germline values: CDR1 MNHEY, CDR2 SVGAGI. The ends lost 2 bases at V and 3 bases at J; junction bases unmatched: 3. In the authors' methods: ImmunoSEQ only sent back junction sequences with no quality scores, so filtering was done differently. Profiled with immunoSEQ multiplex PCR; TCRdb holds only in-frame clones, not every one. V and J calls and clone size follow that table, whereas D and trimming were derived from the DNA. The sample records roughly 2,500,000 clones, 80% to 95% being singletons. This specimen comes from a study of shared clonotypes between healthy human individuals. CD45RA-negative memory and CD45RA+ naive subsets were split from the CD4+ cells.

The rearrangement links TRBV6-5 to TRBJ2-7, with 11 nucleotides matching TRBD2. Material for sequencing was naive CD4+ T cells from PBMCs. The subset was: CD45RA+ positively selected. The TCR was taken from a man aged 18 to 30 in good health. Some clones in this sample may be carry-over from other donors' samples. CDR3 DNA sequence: TGTGCCAGCAGTTACCGACTAGCGGGAATCTACGAGCAGTACTTC. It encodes CASSYRLAGIYEQYF.